This is a list of T cell receptor beta chains from one sample in a study of blood T cell repertoires in COVID-19. Only in-frame clones appear in the TCRdb table, and some are missing; sequencing was by immunoSEQ multiplex PCR. The sample contains roughly 97,000 clones, 90% of which appear only once. Sequencing used peripheral blood. These TCRs come from a man between 60 and 75 years old with acute or convalescent COVID-19. CDR3s include the opening cysteine and the closing phenylalanine or tryptophan. The D gene is left open where the match is weak. Size is omitted from some rows. Given values are once, few, many or a class for expanded clones.

clone_size d_call j_call v_call cdr3_aa cdr3_nt
NA TRBD1 TRBJ1-2 TRBV5-1 CASSGTADYGYTF TGCGCCAGCAGCGGGACAGCTGACTATGGCTACACCTTC
NA NA TRBJ1-6 TRBV30 CAWSGGSNSPLHF TGTGCCTGGAGTGGGGGCTCTAATTCACCCCTCCACTTT
NA TRBD1 TRBJ2-7 TRBV6-5 CASKPGQGGIYEQYF TGTGCCAGCAAGCCTGGACAGGGAGGCATCTACGAGCAGTACTTC
NA NA TRBJ1-1 TRBV28 CASSRWARGVNTEAFF TGTGCCAGCAGCCGATGGGCACGGGGAGTGAACACTGAAGCTTTCTTT
NA NA TRBJ1-1 TRBV7-9 CASRQNSGATEAFF TGTGCCAGCAGACAAAATTCAGGGGCCACTGAAGCTTTCTTT
NA NA TRBJ1-2 TRBV10-1 CASSENHLVDGYTF TGCGCCAGCAGTGAGAACCACTTGGTCGATGGCTACACCTTC
NA NA TRBJ1-4 TRBV6-5 CASRAGTSWGEKLFF TGTGCCAGCCGCGCCGGGACATCGTGGGGTGAAAAACTGTTTTTT
NA NA TRBJ2-7 TRBV7-2 CASSLSSLSEQYF TGTGCCAGCAGCTTAAGCTCTCTTTCCGAGCAGTACTTC
NA NA TRBJ1-1 TRBV6-5 CASSPFYRAEAFF TGTGCCAGCAGTCCCTTTTACAGGGCTGAAGCTTTCTTT
NA NA TRBJ2-1 TRBV6-4 CATSARGRDNEQFF TGTGCCACCTCAGCCAGGGGTCGGGACAATGAGCAGTTCTTC
once TRBD2 TRBJ2-2 TRBV3-1/TRBV3-2 CASSQSSGGSTGELFF TGTGCCAGCAGCCAAAGTAGCGGGGGATCCACCGGGGAGCTGTTTTTT
NA NA TRBJ2-7 TRBV19 CASSLGLFTTGNPYEQYF TGTGCCAGTAGTTTAGGCCTCTTTACGACAGGCAATCCCTACGAGCAGTACTTC
NA NA TRBJ1-5 TRBV30 CAWSQGENQPQHF TGTGCCTGGAGTCAAGGGGAAAATCAGCCCCAGCATTTT
NA NA TRBJ1-5 TRBV10-3 CAIRGGETQPQHF TGTGCCATTAGGGGCGGGGAGACTCAGCCCCAGCATTTT
NA TRBD2 TRBJ2-1 TRBV2 CASSMTSGAFNEQFF TGTGCCAGCAGTATGACTAGCGGGGCCTTCAATGAGCAGTTCTTC
once NA TRBJ2-5 TRBV27 CACSSTGPGETQYF TGTGCCTGCTCCTCGACAGGCCCGGGTGAGACCCAGTACTTC